Sequencing of this T cell receptor (beta chain) was carried out in a study of blood T cell repertoires in COVID-19. Across the study: COVID-19 samples, acute and convalescent, were from the United States, Italy and Spain. Nucleic acid was either cDNA or gDNA, and it came from T cells, B-cell-depleted T cells, or PBMCs.

Germline CDR1 reads MDHEN; CDR2 reads SYDVKM. The CDR3 is 15 amino acids. V dropped 7 bases and J dropped 7; count of bases not matched to a gene: 10. This clone was detected a few times. Study processing details: How many nucleated cells were present was estimated from reference gene primer amplification. TCRdb's copy holds only in-frame clones and misses some; the assay was immunoSEQ multiplex PCR. The DNA gave D and trimming, while V, J and clone size come from that table. The repertoire consists of about 270,000 clones, with around nine tenths occurring once and the leading ten covering about 8.6%.

This sequence originates from a man aged 35 to 55 with active or convalescent COVID-19. The chain has TRBV28 and TRBJ1-6; 7 bases match TRBD1. Sequenced sample: peripheral blood. The CDR3, as DNA: TGTGCCAGCATCTCACAGGGGACGGGGAATTCACCCCTCCACTTT. It is translated as CASISQGTGNSPLHF.